The 14 T cell receptor beta chains below all came from one sample that was sequenced in a study of beta chain features in type 1 diabetes. Broader study findings: In all four CD4+ subsets, TCRB CDR3 length was significantly, moderately reduced in type 1 diabetes.

Their cognate antigens are unknown. Expressed TCRB transcripts were sequenced, since all the RNA that had been isolated was reverse transcribed. Sequenced by immunoSEQ multiplex PCR; TCRdb stores in-frame clones only, minus some. Of hundreds of thousands of clones listed, approximately 15% were seen once; the top ten hold around 0.015%. The sequenced material came from naive CD4+ T cells from blood. Receptors were obtained from a man aged 18 to 30 with type 1 diabetes.

This clone appeared a few times. This chain uses TRBV6-6 with TRBJ2-7; D remains unclear. This CDR3 is built from 15 residues. V lost 4 bases and J 0 bases, leaving 13 bases between the germline ends. The germline gives CDR1 MNHNY, CDR2 SVGAGI (reference sequence). The CDR3 spells CASSSLYSPSYEQYF. The CDR3 coding sequence is TGTGCCAGCAGTTCCCTCTACAGCCCCTCCTACGAGCAGTACTTC.

This clone was counted between two and nine times. Different DNA sequences within this sample yield the same CDR3. This chain joins TRBV7-9 and TRBJ2-7; the D is unclear. The length of the CDR3 is 14 residues. V lost 1 base to trimming and J lost 0 bases, with 7 bases between them. Looked up from germline, CDR1 is SEHNR and CDR2 is FQNEAQ (reference sequence). CDR3 nucleotides: TGTGCCAGCAGCTTAGTGGCAGGCTCCTACGAGCAGTACTTC. As protein: CASSLVAGSYEQYF.

The chain joins TRBV5-1 to TRBJ2-1; 10 bases align to TRBD2. V was clipped by 4 bases and J by 6 bases; unmatched bases: 7. Germline-derived CDR1 and CDR2 are SGHRS and YFSETQ. The CDR3 spans 15 residues. The CDR3 nucleotides are TGCGCCAGCAGCCCAGGACTAGCGGTCCTCAATGAGCAGTTCTTC. Amino acid sequence: CASSPGLAVLNEQFF.

This clone was detected only a few times. V gene TRBV7-8 combines with J gene TRBJ2-7; 9 nucleotides line up with TRBD2. Trimming at V came to 5 bases and at J to 3 bases, leaving 8 bases not matched to a gene. Germline values: CDR1 SGHVS, CDR2 FQNEAQ. This CDR3 spans 15 amino acids. The CDR3, as DNA: TGTGCCAGCAGCCGAGGCCCGACTAGCGGCTACGAGCAGTACTTC. As protein: CASSRGPTSGYEQYF.

The rearrangement joins TRBV7-7 to TRBJ2-1; D possibly corresponds to TRBD1 (6 bases). From germline, CDR1 is SSHAT and CDR2 FNYEAQ (reference sequence). CDR3 length: 15 amino acids. V was clipped by 5 bases and J by 4 bases, with 15 bases between them. In nucleotides, the CDR3 is TGTGCCAGCAGCCCAAGACAGGCGATATACAATGAGCAGTTCTTC. Amino acid sequence: CASSPRQAIYNEQFF. The full variable domain, rest sourced from reference TRBV7-7 and TRBJ2-1, is GAGVSQSPRYKVTKRGQDVTLRCDPISSHATLYWYQQALGQGPEFLTYFNYEAQPDKSGLPSDRFSAERPEGSISTLTIQRTEQRDSAMYRCASSPRQAIYNEQFFGPGTRLTVL.

The chain joins TRBV28 to TRBJ1-2, with D perhaps TRBD1 (5 bases). V was clipped by 4 bases and J by 2 bases, with 14 bases between them. There are 15 residues in the CDR3. Per germline, CDR1 MDHEN and CDR2 SYDVKM. The CDR3 is CASSSKGLRNYGYTF. CDR3 coding DNA: TGTGCCAGCAGTTCTAAGGGACTACGAAACTATGGCTACACCTTC.

This clone was counted between two and nine times. This same CDR3 is encoded by further DNA sequences in the sample. This chain connects TRBV6-6 to TRBJ2-3; the D is unclear. CDR1 is MNHNY and CDR2 is SVGAGI in the germline V gene (reference sequence). This CDR3 comprises 11 residues. Trimming shortened V by 4 bases and J by 6 bases, and 5 bases separated the two germline ends. CDR3: CASSSADTQYF. The CDR3 coding sequence is TGTGCCAGCAGTTCCGCGGATACGCAGTATTTT.

V gene TRBV9 combines with J gene TRBJ2-3; a weak D match, TRBD1 (6 bases). CDR1 and CDR2 from the germline V gene are SGDLS and YYNGEE. V shed 3 bases and J shed 4 bases, with 15 bases lying between them. The CDR3 is 15 residues long. The CDR3 region is CASSARGTTPDTQYF. The CDR3 nucleotides are TGTGCCAGCAGCGCGAGGGGGACAACCCCAGATACGCAGTATTTT.

V usage is TRBV4-1 and J usage is TRBJ2-3; TRBD2 matches at 12 bases. The CDR3 runs 18 residues. Per the germline V gene, CDR1 is MGHRA and CDR2 is YSYEKL. The trim removed 0 bases at V and 2 bases at J, leaving 6 bases unmatched. The CDR3 protein is CASSQDLASGGATDTQYF. In DNA form, the CDR3 reads TGCGCCAGCAGCCAAGATCTTGCTAGCGGGGGGGCCACAGATACGCAGTATTTT.

This clone turned up a few times. The V and J genes are TRBV28 and TRBJ2-7, with 9 bases matching TRBD1. The CDR3 totals 14 residues. Unmatched junction bases numbered 6, after V lost 4 bases and J lost 5 bases. The germline V gene encodes CDR1 MDHEN and CDR2 SYDVKM. The CDR3 sequence is CASSSGQGINEQYF. DNA for the CDR3: TGTGCCAGCAGTTCGGGACAGGGAATCAACGAGCAGTACTTC.

This clone was seen a few times. This chain uses TRBV2 with TRBJ1-1; unclear D gene. Trimming cost V 1 base and J 5 bases, with 8 bases left between them. Germline V gene data show CDR1 as SNHLY and CDR2 as FYNNEI. The CDR3 contains 13 residues. CDR3 residues: CASSEEQSTEAFF. As DNA, the CDR3 is TGTGCCAGCAGTGAAGAACAGTCGACTGAAGCTTTCTTT.

This clone was counted only a few times. The rearrangement links TRBV15 to TRBJ2-5; maybe TRBD1 (5 bases). The CDR3 contains 15 residues. Germline V CDR1 and CDR2: LNHNV, YYDKDF (reference sequence). Trimming pared 0 bases from V and 5 bases from J, leaving 13 bases between. CDR3 in amino acids: CATSRDSRVSETQYF. CDR3 nucleotides: TGTGCCACCAGCAGAGATAGCAGGGTTTCGGAGACCCAGTACTTC.

This clone was seen a handful of times. The V gene is TRBV7-9, the J gene TRBJ2-7, with 9 bases fitting TRBD1. This CDR3 region has 14 residues. The trim removed 1 base at V and 5 bases at J, leaving 3 bases unmatched. Looked up from germline, CDR1 is SEHNR and CDR2 is FQNEAQ (reference sequence). CDR3 in amino acids: CASSLDRGRDEQYF. The CDR3 DNA is TGTGCCAGCAGCTTAGACAGGGGGCGCGACGAGCAGTACTTC.

The V and J genes are TRBV18 and TRBJ1-5; TRBD1 matches at 8 bases. V lost 2 bases to trimming and J lost 2 bases; unmatched junction nucleotides: 5. CDR1 is KGHSH and CDR2 is LQKENI in the germline V gene. This CDR3 is 16 amino acids long. The CDR3 sequence: CASSPGQGARNQPQHF. CDR3 in DNA: TGTGCCAGCTCACCAGGGCAGGGGGCTCGCAATCAGCCCCAGCATTTT.